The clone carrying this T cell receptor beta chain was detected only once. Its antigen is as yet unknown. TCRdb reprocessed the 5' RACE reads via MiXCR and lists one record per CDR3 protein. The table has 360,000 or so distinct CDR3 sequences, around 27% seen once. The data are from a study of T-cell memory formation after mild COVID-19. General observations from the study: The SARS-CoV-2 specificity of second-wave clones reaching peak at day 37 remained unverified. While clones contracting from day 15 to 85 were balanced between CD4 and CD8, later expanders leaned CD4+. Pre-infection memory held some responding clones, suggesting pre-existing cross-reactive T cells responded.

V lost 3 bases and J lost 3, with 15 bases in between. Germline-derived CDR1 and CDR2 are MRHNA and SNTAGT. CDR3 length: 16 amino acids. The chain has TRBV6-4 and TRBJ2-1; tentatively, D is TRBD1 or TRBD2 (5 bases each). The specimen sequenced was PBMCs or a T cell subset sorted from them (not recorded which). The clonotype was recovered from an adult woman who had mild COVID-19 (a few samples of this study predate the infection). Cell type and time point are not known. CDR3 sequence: CASSEGAVGGYNEQFF. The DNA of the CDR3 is TGTGCCAGCAGTGAGGGAGCCGTTGGGGGCTACAATGAGCAGTTCTTC.